These 17 T cell receptor beta chains were sequenced from one sample in a study of T cell responses to AZD1222 COVID-19 vaccine. Sequencing used immunoSEQ multiplex PCR; TCRdb keeps in-frame clones, though not all of them. Here the sample spans about 86,000 clones, roughly 87% being singletons. Sequencing used peripheral blood, obtained on day 0 of AZD1222 vaccination. Receptors were obtained from an adult in good health.

This clone was seen a handful of times. This chain connects TRBV9 to TRBJ2-5; 9 bases map to TRBD1. The CDR3 runs 16 residues. Trimming removed 4 bases from V and 4 bases from J; junction bases left unmatched: 11. Germline CDR1 reads SGDLS; CDR2 reads YYNGEE. CDR3 amino acids: CASSPYTGGAGETQYF. As DNA, the CDR3 is TGTGCCAGCAGCCCTTACACAGGGGGCGCTGGAGAGACCCAGTACTTC.

As for this clone: Lacking the conserved final phenylalanine or tryptophan, this CDR3 likely reflects a read error. The limits of the CDR3 on the DNA are not certain, so only TCRdb's listed CDR3 is given. The chain couples TRBV24-1 to TRBJ1-2. Per germline, CDR1 KGHDR and CDR2 SFDVKD. The CDR3 spans 11 amino acids, including both terminal residues. Here the CDR3 reads CATPKRGGKPD.

V is TRBV19 and J is TRBJ2-1; 12 bases fit TRBD2. V shed 4 bases, J shed 4 bases, and the junction held 2 bases outside the gene matches. The CDR3 loop spans 15 amino acids. CDR1 is LNHDA and CDR2 is SQIVND in the germline V gene (reference sequence). DNA of the CDR3: TGTGCCAGTAGTAGACTAGCGGGGGCGTACAATGAGCAGTTCTTC. Its protein product is CASSRLAGAYNEQFF.

The chain links TRBV2 to TRBJ1-3; D gene uncertain. Per the germline V gene, CDR1 is SNHLY and CDR2 is FYNNEI. Trimming pared 6 bases from V and 0 bases from J, leaving 12 bases between. This CDR3 spans 15 amino acids. The CDR3 spells CASSMERVSGNTIYF. DNA of the CDR3: TGTGCCAGCAGCATGGAAAGGGTCTCTGGAAACACCATATATTTT.

This clone was detected a few times. The chain employs TRBV18 and TRBJ1-5; the match to TRBD1 covers 7 bases. CDR1 is KGHSH and CDR2 is LQKENI in the germline V gene. V lost 3 bases and J lost 7; bases outside the gene matches: 6. The CDR3 sequence is 14 residues long. In DNA, the CDR3 is TGTGCCAGCTCACCTAACAGGGGCCGGCAGCCCCAGCATTTT. This encodes CASSPNRGRQPQHF.

V and J are TRBV7-2 and TRBJ2-7; 8 bases line up with TRBD1. V shed 5 bases, J shed 2 bases, and the junction held 11 bases outside the gene matches. Germline CDR1 reads SGHTA; CDR2 reads FQGNSA. The CDR3 extends over 16 amino acids. CDR3 sequence (DNA): TGTGCCAGCAGCCCCTCCCGGACAGGGTCAACCTACGAGCAGTACTTC. It codes for CASSPSRTGSTYEQYF.

The chain combines TRBV5-4 with TRBJ2-5; 9 positions match TRBD1. V dropped 3 bases and J dropped 2; count of bases not matched to a gene: 2. The CDR3 runs to 14 residues. The germline V gene has CDR1 SGHNT and CDR2 YYREEE (reference sequence). CDR3 sequence reads: CASSWTGVQETQYF. The CDR3 DNA reads as TGTGCCAGCAGCTGGACAGGGGTACAAGAGACCCAGTACTTC.

Regarding this clone: An end of the junction differs from the germline gene, which may be a read error. The chain links TRBV7-4 to TRBJ1-3; D is unresolved. The germline CDR1 and CDR2 sequences are SGHVT and SQSDAQ. This CDR3 is 10 amino acids long. This chain's CDR3 is CASSPTGSSF. The CDR3 DNA is TGTGCCAGCAGCCCGACCGGGTCGTCTTTT.

This chain joins TRBV24-1 and TRBJ2-5; 11 bases agree with TRBD1. Unmatched junction bases numbered 14, after V lost 4 bases and J lost 5 bases. CDR1 and CDR2 (germline): KGHDR, SFDVKD. This CDR3 comprises 18 residues. CDR3 nucleotide sequence: TGTGCCACCAGTGACCCCGGGACAGGGGGTGACGGGTACGAGACCCAGTACTTC. Translation: CATSDPGTGGDGYETQYF.

The chain has TRBV6-6 and TRBJ2-1; TRBD2 matches 9 bases. CDR1 and CDR2 (germline): MNHNY, SVGAGI (reference sequence). The junction had 21 bases not matched to a gene; V was cut back by 5 bases and J by 7 bases. The CDR3 covers 19 residues. This CDR3 reads CASSHLRIAGAQRLNEQFF. CDR3 DNA sequence: TGTGCCAGCAGTCACCTTAGGATAGCGGGGGCCCAAAGGTTGAATGAGCAGTTCTTC.

This chain connects TRBV28 to TRBJ1-6, with 7 positions matching TRBD1. Germline assignment: CDR1 MDHEN and CDR2 SYDVKM. V dropped 7 bases and J dropped 0; count of bases not matched to a gene: 6. The CDR3 loop spans 16 amino acids. CDR3 coding DNA: TGTGCCAGCATTGGGACAGCAAGCTCCTATAATTCACCCCTCCACTTT. Encoded protein: CASIGTASSYNSPLHF.

The chain is built from TRBV7-8 and TRBJ1-3, with a possible D match to TRBD1 (5 bases). CDR3 length: 15 amino acids. Per the germline V gene, CDR1 is SGHVS and CDR2 is FQNEAQ. V shed 5 bases and J shed 3 bases, with 14 bases lying between them. CDR3 coding DNA: TGTGCCAGCAGCCCCCCGGGGACGTTTGGAAACACCATATATTTT. This gives the protein CASSPPGTFGNTIYF.

The rearrangement links TRBV5-8 to TRBJ1-5, with D uncertain. The CDR3 runs 13 residues. V was cut by 5 bases and J by 3 bases, with 9 bases left in between. Germline V gene sequence: CDR1 SGHTS, CDR2 YDEGEE. The CDR3 sequence is CASRYLNNQPQHF. The CDR3 region has the DNA TGTGCCAGCAGATACCTCAACAATCAGCCCCAGCATTTT.

The chain has TRBV9 and TRBJ2-4, with D possibly being TRBD2 (5 bases). CDR3 size: 15 residues. V was trimmed by 0 bases and J by 6 bases, leaving 13 bases between them. Germline V gives CDR1 SGDLS, CDR2 YYNGEE. CDR3 amino acids: CASSVGFDGRNIQYF. CDR3 sequence (DNA): TGTGCCAGCAGCGTAGGCTTTGATGGGAGAAACATTCAGTACTTC.

V and J are TRBV10-3 and TRBJ2-3, with D perhaps matching TRBD1 or TRBD2 (6 bases each). Germline CDR1 ENHRY, CDR2 SYGVKD. This CDR3 spans 17 amino acids. V was pared by 3 bases and J by 0 bases, with 16 bases between. This CDR3 reads CAISDRGRGPSTDTQYF. The CDR3 DNA reads as TGTGCCATCAGTGACCGGGGGCGGGGTCCTAGCACAGATACGCAGTATTTT.

CDR3 in DNA: TGTGCCAGCAGCCCCCGACAAGGGACACCGACTAATGAAAAACTGTTTTTT. Protein product: CASSPRQGTPTNEKLFF. V usage is TRBV7-9 and J usage is TRBJ1-4; a possible D gene is TRBD1 (6 bases). CDR1 is SEHNR, CDR2 FQNEAQ, per germline (reference sequence). This CDR3 is 17 amino acids long. V lost 5 bases to trimming and J lost 2 bases, with 18 bases between them.

The gene calls are TRBV6-2 or TRBV6-3 and TRBJ2-7, with 9 bases fitting TRBD1. The CDR3 is 15 amino acids. Germline CDR1 and CDR2: MNHEY and SVGEGT. With V trimmed by 5 bases and J by 4 bases, 9 bases remained unmatched. The CDR3 here is CASSLEGTGSYEQYF. CDR3 DNA sequence: TGTGCCAGCAGTCTCGAGGGGACAGGGTCGTACGAGCAGTACTTC.